Listed below are T cell receptor beta chains from one sample, sequenced in a study of cytotoxic CD8 clonotypes in ibrutinib-treated CLL. TCRdb's copy holds only in-frame clones and misses some; the assay was immunoSEQ multiplex PCR. The table includes 20,000 to 30,000 clones, approximately 71% detected once. The sequences come from PBMCs, collected after 12 months of ibrutinib treatment. The origin of the receptors is a human donor with chronic lymphocytic leukemia. Both conserved end residues are part of each CDR3. D genes are given only for firm matches. Clone size is given for some rows only: seen once, a few or many times, or a class if the clone is expanded.

d_gene	v_gene	j_gene	abundance	CDR3aa	CDR3nt
TRBD1	TRBV5-4	TRBJ2-7	-	CASSLGQGSEQYF	TGTGCCAGCAGCTTGGGACAGGGGAGCGAGCAGTACTTC
-	TRBV25-1	TRBJ1-3	-	CASETADRYSGNTIYF	TGTGCCAGCGAGACAGCGGACCGATACTCTGGAAACACCATATATTTT
-	TRBV20-1	TRBJ2-1	-	CSAKGYEQFF	TGCAGTGCTAAGGGATATGAGCAGTTCTTC
-	TRBV4-2	TRBJ2-7	few	CASSQEGGAASYEQYF	TGTGCCAGCAGCCAAGAAGGAGGGGCTGCCTCCTACGAGCAGTACTTC
-	TRBV30	TRBJ1-2	few	CAWSAREECTF	TGTGCCTGGAGTGCTAGGGAGGAGTGCACCTTC
-	TRBV28	TRBJ2-4	-	CASSVGGKAIQYF	TGTGCCAGCAGTGTCGGCGGTAAGGCCATTCAGTACTTC
TRBD2	TRBV2	TRBJ2-3	once	CASSEASIAGGGVDTQYF	TGTGCCAGCAGTGAAGCGTCGATAGCGGGAGGGGGAGTAGATACGCAGTATTTT
TRBD1	TRBV2	TRBJ1-5	-	CASSRQGRVQPQHF	TGTGCCAGCAGCAGACAGGGTCGGGTTCAGCCCCAGCATTTT
-	TRBV2	TRBJ1-3	-	CASSRGVGNTIYF	TGTGCCAGCAGTAGAGGGGTTGGAAACACCATATATTTT
-	TRBV2	TRBJ2-7	-	CASSRGSYEQYF	TGTGCCAGCTCACGGGGTTCCTACGAGCAGTACTTC
TRBD1	TRBV6-6	TRBJ1-2	-	CASSGQGAGNYGYTF	TGTGCCAGCAGCGGACAGGGGGCAGGTAACTATGGCTACACCTTC
-	TRBV5-1	TRBJ2-2	few	CASSLGQMNTGELFF	TGCGCCAGCAGCTTGGGACAGATGAACACCGGGGAGCTGTTTTTT
-	TRBV15	TRBJ1-1	-	CATIDIRGTEAFF	TGTGCCACGATCGACATCCGAGGGACTGAAGCTTTCTTT
-	TRBV9	TRBJ2-2	-	CASSVAQGWSTGELFF	TGTGCCAGCAGCGTAGCCCAGGGTTGGAGCACCGGGGAGCTGTTTTTT
-	TRBV19	TRBJ1-5	few	CASNRQSSNQPQHF	TGTGCCTCAAACCGACAGAGTAGCAATCAGCCCCAGCATTTT
-	TRBV7-2	TRBJ2-7	-	CASSSPNTYEQYF	TGTGCCAGCAGCTCCCCTAACACCTACGAGCAGTACTTC
-	TRBV4-3	TRBJ1-2	-	CASSRRTDYGYTF	TGCGCCAGCAGCCGTCGGACAGACTATGGCTACACCTTC
-	TRBV7-3	TRBJ2-7	-	CASSSGQFGDYEQYF	TGTGCCAGCAGCTCAGGACAGTTCGGTGACTACGAGCAGTACTTC
TRBD1	TRBV4-1	TRBJ2-2	-	CASSHGTGNTGELFF	TGCGCCAGCAGCCACGGGACAGGGAACACCGGGGAGCTGTTTTTT
TRBD1	TRBV6-5	TRBJ1-2	-	CASSTGGNGYTF	TGTGCCAGCAGTACAGGGGGCAATGGCTACACCTTC
-	TRBV6-6	TRBJ1-2	-	CASSYATGNYGYTF	TGTGCCAGCAGTTACGCCACAGGGAACTATGGCTACACCTTC
TRBD1	TRBV5-1	TRBJ2-7	-	CASSKTGTAYEQYF	TGCGCCAGCAGCAAAACCGGGACAGCCTACGAGCAGTACTTC
-	TRBV9	TRBJ1-3	-	CASSEGQPWGSGNTIYF	TGTGCCAGCAGCGAGGGTCAACCTTGGGGTTCTGGAAACACCATATATTTT
-	TRBV28	TRBJ2-6	once	CASTKGRVAISGANVLTF	TGTGCCAGCACCAAGGGACGGGTTGCGATCTCTGGGGCCAACGTCCTGACTTTC
-	TRBV28	TRBJ1-2	few	CASSLSGASNYGYTF	TGTGCCAGCAGTTTATCCGGGGCTAGTAACTATGGCTACACCTTC